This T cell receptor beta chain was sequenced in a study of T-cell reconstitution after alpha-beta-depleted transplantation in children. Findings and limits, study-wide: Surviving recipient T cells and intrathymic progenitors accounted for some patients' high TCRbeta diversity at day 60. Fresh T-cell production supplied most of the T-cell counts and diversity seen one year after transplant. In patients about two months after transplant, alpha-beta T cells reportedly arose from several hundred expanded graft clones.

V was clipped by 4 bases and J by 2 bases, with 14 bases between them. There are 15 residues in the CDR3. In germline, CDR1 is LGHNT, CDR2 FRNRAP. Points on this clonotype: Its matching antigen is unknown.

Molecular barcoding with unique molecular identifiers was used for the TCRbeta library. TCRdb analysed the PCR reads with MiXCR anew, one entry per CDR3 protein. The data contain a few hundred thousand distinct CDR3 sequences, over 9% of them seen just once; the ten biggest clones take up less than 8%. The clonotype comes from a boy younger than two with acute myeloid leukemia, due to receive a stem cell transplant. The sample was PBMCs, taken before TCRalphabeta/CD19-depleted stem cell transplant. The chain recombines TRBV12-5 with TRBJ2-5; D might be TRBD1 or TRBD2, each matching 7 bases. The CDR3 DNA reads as TGTGCTAGTGGTTCGCAGGGGGGGTGGCAAGAGACCCAGTACTTC. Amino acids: CASGSQGGWQETQYF.